This entry features one T cell receptor beta chain sequence. The entry originates in a study of shared T cell receptors in the human thymus. The method was immunoSEQ multiplex PCR; TCRdb's version includes in-frame clones alone and lacks a portion of them. This sample yields approximately 580,000 clones, of which around 82% are seen a single time; about 0.014% belongs to the top ten. Trimming left V 1 base short and J 1 base short, with 10 bases between. Germline V lookup: CDR1 MNHEY, CDR2 SVGAGI. The length of the CDR3 is 15 residues. The same sample was also used in a study of human thymus T cells. This second study says: Corrective heart surgery yielded the resections from which the thymus tissue came. An apparent bias in V and J gene usage was seen in thymic and blood repertoires. Related research has reported that thymic repertoires overlap highly among unrelated individuals.

Sequenced input: thymocytes. The chain recombines TRBV6-5 with TRBJ1-1, with D possibly being TRBD1 (6 bases). The receptor's source is a boy under two years old with a congenital heart defect. In nucleotides, the CDR3 is TGTGCCAGCAGTTACTACCCACAGGGGAACACTGAAGCTTTCTTT. It specifies CASSYYPQGNTEAFF.